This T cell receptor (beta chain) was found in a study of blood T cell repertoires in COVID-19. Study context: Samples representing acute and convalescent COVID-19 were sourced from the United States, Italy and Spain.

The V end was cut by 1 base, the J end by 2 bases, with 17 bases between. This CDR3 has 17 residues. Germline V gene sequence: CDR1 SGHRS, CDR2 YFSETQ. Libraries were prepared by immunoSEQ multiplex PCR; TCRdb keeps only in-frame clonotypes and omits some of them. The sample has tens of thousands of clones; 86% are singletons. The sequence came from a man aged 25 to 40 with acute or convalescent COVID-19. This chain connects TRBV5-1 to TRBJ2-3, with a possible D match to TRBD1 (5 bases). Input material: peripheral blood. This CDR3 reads CASSLNPPGRDTDTQYF. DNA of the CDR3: TGCGCCAGCAGCTTGAATCCCCCCGGCAGGGACACAGATACGCAGTATTTT.